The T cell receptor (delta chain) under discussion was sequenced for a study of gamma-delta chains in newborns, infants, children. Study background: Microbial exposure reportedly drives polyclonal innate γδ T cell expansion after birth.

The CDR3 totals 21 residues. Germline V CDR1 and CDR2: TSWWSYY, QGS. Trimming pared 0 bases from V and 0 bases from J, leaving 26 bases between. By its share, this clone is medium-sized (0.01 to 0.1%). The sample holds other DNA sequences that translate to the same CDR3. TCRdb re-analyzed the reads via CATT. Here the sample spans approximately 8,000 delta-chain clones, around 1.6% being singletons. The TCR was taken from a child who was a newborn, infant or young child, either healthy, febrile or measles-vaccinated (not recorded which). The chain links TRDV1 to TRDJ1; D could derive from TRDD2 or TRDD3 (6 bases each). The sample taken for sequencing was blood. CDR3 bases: TGTGCTCTTGGGGAACTAATGGACGGTCCTACGTGGGGGGTTTACACCGATAAACTCATCTTT. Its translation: CALGELMDGPTWGVYTDKLIF.